The 10 T cell receptor beta chains below were found in one sample sequenced in a study of T cells after yellow fever vaccination. TCRdb re-derived calls from the 5' RACE reads in MiXCR, one entry per CDR3 protein. This table holds 600,000 to 750,000 distinct CDR3 sequences, 9% to 15% found once. The source was PBMCs, collected on the day of the yellow fever booster vaccination. The receptors derive from a man between 25 and 39 years old who received the YFV17D yellow fever vaccine.

The chain is built from TRBV4-3 and TRBJ2-4, with D uncertain. V was pared by 0 bases and J by 7 bases, with 13 bases between. The germline gives CDR1 LGHNA, CDR2 YSLEER. The CDR3 has 15 residues. Written as DNA, the CDR3 is TGCGCCAGCAGCCAAGATGTGAACATTCGCAACATTCAGTACTTC. It yields the protein CASSQDVNIRNIQYF.

This chain connects TRBV20-1 to TRBJ2-1; TRBD2 matches at 12 bases. Trimming at V came to 3 bases and at J to 7 bases, leaving 13 bases not matched to a gene. Germline lookup yields CDR1 DFQATT and CDR2 SNEGSKA (reference sequence). The CDR3 sequence is 17 residues long. CDR3 loop: CSAREGARLAGVNEQFF. CDR3 DNA sequence: TGCAGTGCTAGGGAAGGGGCTCGACTAGCGGGAGTGAATGAGCAGTTCTTC.

This clonotype was picked up many times. The V call is TRBV7-8, the J call TRBJ2-1; D possibly matches TRBD1 or TRBD2 (6 bases each). The germline V and J ends were trimmed by 0 bases and 4 bases, with 10 bases remaining between them. This CDR3 is built from 15 residues. Germline lookup yields CDR1 SGHVS and CDR2 FQNEAQ. The CDR3 DNA reads as TGTGCCAGCAGCTTAGCGGAGGGGGGTTACAATGAGCAGTTCTTC. It yields the protein CASSLAEGGYNEQFF. The full variable domain, rest sourced from reference TRBV7-8 and TRBJ2-1, is GAGVSQSPRYKVAKRGQDVALRCDPISGHVSLFWYQQALGQGPEFLTYFQNEAQLDKSGLPSDRFFAERPEGSVSTLKIQRTQQEDSAVYLCASSLAEGGYNEQFFGPGTRLTVL.

This clonotype was recorded a few times. V is TRBV5-1 and J is TRBJ2-3; 10 nucleotides align to TRBD1. The V and J ends lost 2 bases and 5 bases, in that order; junction bases with no gene match: 8. Germline V lookup: CDR1 SGHRS, CDR2 YFSETQ. The CDR3 runs 16 residues. This chain's CDR3 is CASSFFGQGGEDTQYF. In DNA, the CDR3 is TGCGCCAGCAGCTTTTTCGGACAGGGGGGAGAAGATACGCAGTATTTT.

This clonotype was detected only a few times. This chain uses TRBV7-2 with TRBJ2-1; 11 nucleotides line up with TRBD2. Germline trimming cut 6 bases from V and 6 bases from J; bases unmatched to any gene: 4. The germline V gene has CDR1 SGHTA and CDR2 FQGNSA. The CDR3 contains 14 residues. The CDR3 loop is CASRKLAGVNEQFF. The CDR3 bases are TGTGCCAGCAGGAAACTAGCGGGAGTCAATGAGCAGTTCTTC.

V and J are TRBV5-5 and TRBJ1-2, with a tentative D call TRBD1 (6 bases). Deletions cut 2 bases from V and 7 bases from J, with 9 bases between. This CDR3 contains 12 residues. Germline V lookup: CDR1 SGHKS, CDR2 YYEKEE (reference sequence). CDR3: CASSFPRGGYTF. The CDR3 DNA is TGTGCCAGCAGCTTCCCCAGGGGTGGCTACACCTTC.

This clonotype was seen a handful of times. The genes are TRBV6-2 or TRBV6-3 and TRBJ2-5; a weak D match, TRBD2 (5 bases). The CDR3 runs 19 residues. Germline V gives CDR1 MNHEY, CDR2 SVGEGT. V was clipped by 5 bases and J by 1 base, with 26 bases between them. CDR3 in amino acids: CASSPAEGIVADTQETQYF. The CDR3 DNA sequence: TGTGCCAGCAGTCCCGCAGAGGGCATCGTTGCGGATACCCAAGAGACCCAGTACTTC.

Only a few counts were recorded for this clonotype. V usage is TRBV20-1 and J usage is TRBJ2-1; D gene uncertain. CDR1 is DFQATT and CDR2 is SNEGSKA in the germline V gene (reference sequence). This CDR3 region has 10 residues. V gave up 4 bases and J gave up 11 bases, with 9 bases separating them. The CDR3 bases are TGCAGTGCTATCTGGCGGCAGCAGTTCTTC. This gives the protein CSAIWRQQFF.

Ten or more counts support this clonotype. The gene calls are TRBV12-3 or TRBV12-4 and TRBJ2-7; the D is unclear. V was cut by 5 bases and J by 0 bases, with 17 bases left in between. The CDR3 totals 16 residues. The CDR3 DNA reads TGTGCCAGCAGTACCCTTAGCAGACCTTTCTCCTACGAGCAGTACTTC. The encoded protein is CASSTLSRPFSYEQYF.

The chain couples TRBV7-2 to TRBJ2-7; 9 positions match TRBD1. Trimming took 2 bases from V and 7 from J; bases not matched to a gene: 12. The CDR3 runs 16 residues. CDR1 is SGHTA, CDR2 FQGNSA, per germline. CDR3 sequence reads: CASSLSPTGGGWEQYF. CDR3 in DNA: TGTGCCAGCAGCTTATCGCCGACAGGGGGAGGTTGGGAGCAGTACTTC.